The rows below give T cell receptor beta chains drawn from one sample of a study of control samples from healthy donors and cancer patients. Profiled with immunoSEQ multiplex PCR; TCRdb holds only in-frame clones, not every one. The table records about 410,000 clones, 75% to 95% of them present only once. The source material was PBMCs. The receptors were gathered from a middle-aged man with head and neck cancer. CDR3s leave out the opening cysteine and the closing phenylalanine or tryptophan.

V gene	J gene	CDR3 protein
TRBV19	TRBJ1-4	ASNGLATNEKLF
TRBV5-4	TRBJ2-1	ASSFRQGVLNEQF
TRBV19	TRBJ1-2	ASSMVQETNYGYT
TRBV2	TRBJ2-7	AADRVLSKYEQY
TRBV29-1	TRBJ2-7	SARTASYEQY
TRBV7-9	TRBJ1-4	ASSPRTVGDEKLF
TRBV5-1	TRBJ2-3	ASSSMTGSTDTQY
TRBV28	TRBJ1-5	ASSETVSNQPQH
TRBV5-1	TRBJ2-7	ASSLGSSGGEQY
TRBV28	TRBJ2-7	AAGGLSYEQY
TRBV6-4	TRBJ1-6	ASSDGQDNSPLH
TRBV12-3/TRBV12-4	TRBJ1-4	ASTPRATEKLF
TRBV19	TRBJ1-1	ASRAVTEAF
TRBV3-1/TRBV3-2	TRBJ1-1	ASSFGPEAF
TRBV5-4	TRBJ2-1	ASSASAGQSYNEQF
TRBV7-8	TRBJ2-7	ASSSPGGRASGEQY
TRBV6-5	TRBJ2-2	ASTRTGFNTGELF
TRBV24-1	TRBJ1-2	ATSGPGLHYGYT
TRBV15	TRBJ1-1	ATSRRQGSEAF
TRBV11-3	TRBJ1-1	ASSYRKNTEAF
TRBV30	TRBJ2-7	AWTKGGAQY
TRBV28	TRBJ2-2	ATYNRGRNTGELF
TRBV5-6	TRBJ2-7	ASSLDEGEQY
TRBV7-2	TRBJ1-5	ASSLWPNSNQPQH
TRBV13	TRBJ1-2	ASSYGNYGYT
TRBV18	TRBJ2-7	ASSPGTGTPYEQY
TRBV5-1	TRBJ1-1	ASSLQENTEAF
TRBV4-2	TRBJ2-3	ASSQAIVGWGTISTDTQY
TRBV3-1/TRBV3-2	TRBJ2-1	ASSQISGGKSSYNEQF
TRBV18	TRBJ2-3	ASSPGLAGGTDTQY
TRBV14	TRBJ2-1	ASSHLLTSGRGGVFYNEQF
TRBV11-2	TRBJ2-7	ASTLFIGQGGEQY
TRBV5-1	TRBJ2-1	ASSTGQGAKGNEQF
TRBV12-3/TRBV12-4	TRBJ1-2	ASSPQEGYGYT
TRBV19	TRBJ1-2	ASSLKGQGSPNYGYT
TRBV6-5	TRBJ1-6	ASSYGNTANSPLH
TRBV28	TRBJ1-2	ASSVTGGAFYGYT
TRBV18	TRBJ1-2	ASSPGGINYGYT
TRBV30	TRBJ2-6	AWGPGRGANVLT
TRBV9	TRBJ2-2	ASSAGTGLNTGELF
TRBV28	TRBJ2-7	ASSLAGPYGQY
TRBV3-1/TRBV3-2	TRBJ2-7	ASSLSYEQY
TRBV6-4	TRBJ1-1	ASSTGVNTEAF
TRBV3-1/TRBV3-2	TRBJ2-1	ASSQDSQAYNEQF
TRBV19	TRBJ2-5	ASSSTPLAGVETQY
TRBV6-2/TRBV6-3	TRBJ2-3	ASSDPKTSGGWTDTQY